What follows are 9 T cell receptor beta chains derived from one specimen sequenced in a study of control samples from healthy donors and cancer patients. Libraries were prepared by immunoSEQ multiplex PCR; TCRdb keeps only in-frame clonotypes and omits some of them. The sample lists approximately 170,000 clones, roughly nine tenths occurring once. Material: blood. The origin of the receptors is a man aged 25-40 years in good health.

This chain joins TRBV4-2 and TRBJ1-4; D not certain. V lost 0 bases and J lost 1, with 9 bases in between. The CDR3 is made up of 16 amino acids. In germline, CDR1 is LGHNA, CDR2 YNFKEQ. Written as DNA, the CDR3 is TGTGCCAGCAGCCAAGACGGGAGTGGAACTAATGAAAAACTGTTTTTT. Its translation is CASSQDGSGTNEKLFF.

V usage is TRBV28 and J usage is TRBJ2-7; 11 positions agree with TRBD1. CDR3 size: 15 residues. Trimming took 5 bases from V and 2 from J; bases not matched to a gene: 5. Germline V CDR1 and CDR2: MDHEN, SYDVKM. This CDR3 is CASSKMGQGAYEQYF. The CDR3 nucleotides are TGTGCCAGCAGTAAAATGGGACAGGGGGCCTACGAGCAGTACTTC.

J is TRBJ2-7 and V is TRBV10-3, with a weak D call TRBD1 (6 bases). Trimming removed 10 bases from V and 6 bases from J, with 16 bases in between. The germline gives CDR1 ENHRY, CDR2 SYGVKD. The CDR3 is made up of 12 amino acids. This CDR3 is CASRLTGSEQYF. The CDR3 DNA follows: TGTGCCAGCAGACTAACAGGGTCCGAGCAGTACTTC.

The chain links TRBV7-2 to TRBJ1-2; D perhaps matches TRBD1 (5 bases). From germline, CDR1 is SGHTA and CDR2 FQGNSA. This CDR3 spans 14 amino acids. Trimming took 5 bases from V and 4 from J, leaving 14 bases between them. CDR3 DNA: TGTGCCAGCAGCCCCCGGGACCGACCCTATGGCTACACCTTC. It codes for CASSPRDRPYGYTF.

V and J are TRBV4-1 and TRBJ1-3; possibly TRBD1 for D (5 bases). Trimming pared 3 bases from V and 5 bases from J, leaving 14 bases between. Germline CDR1 reads MGHRA; CDR2 reads YSYEKL. This CDR3 has 15 residues. For the CDR3, the DNA is TGCGCCAGCAGCCAGTCCACGGGACCCCGAAACACCATATATTTT. It encodes CASSQSTGPRNTIYF.

The genes are TRBV5-1 and TRBJ2-7; D ambiguous. Germline values: CDR1 SGHRS, CDR2 YFSETQ. The CDR3 loop spans 14 amino acids. V was shortened by 2 bases and J by 3 bases, with 12 bases between the two germline ends. The CDR3 spells CASSLKGSNYEQYF. The CDR3 region has the DNA TGCGCCAGCAGCTTAAAAGGTTCCAACTACGAGCAGTACTTC.

V gene TRBV9 combines with J gene TRBJ1-1; 12 positions agree with TRBD1. Unmatched junction bases numbered 14, after V lost 4 bases and J lost 4 bases. The CDR3 sequence is 18 residues long. Germline CDR1 and CDR2: SGDLS and YYNGEE. CDR3 protein: CASSPRGTGGWLGTEAFF. CDR3 nucleotides: TGTGCCAGCAGCCCGAGAGGGACAGGGGGCTGGTTGGGCACTGAAGCTTTCTTT. Based on the CDR3 plus reference TRBV9 and TRBJ1-1, the full variable domain is DSGVTQTPKHLITATGQRVTLRCSPRSGDLSVYWYQQSLDQGLQFLIQYYNGEERAKGNILERFSAQQFPDLHSELNLSSLELGDSALYFCASSPRGTGGWLGTEAFFGQGTRLTVV.

This chain uses TRBV11-2 with TRBJ1-1; D gene uncertain. The length of the CDR3 is 14 residues. CDR1 is SGHAT, CDR2 FQNNGV, per germline. The V end lost 6 bases, the J end lost 0 bases, and 11 bases lay between the germline ends. Here the CDR3 reads CASRSYRLNTEAFF. For the CDR3, the DNA is TGTGCCAGCAGGAGCTATAGGTTGAACACTGAAGCTTTCTTT.

The V gene is TRBV25-1, the J gene TRBJ1-1; 7 bases are a match to TRBD1. The CDR3 contains 13 residues. V was clipped by 9 bases and J by 6 bases; unmatched bases: 10. Germline V CDR1 and CDR2: MGHDK, SYGVNS. The CDR3 loop reads CARSDRERSEAFF. The CDR3 coding sequence is TGTGCCAGGTCCGACAGGGAAAGGTCTGAAGCTTTCTTT.